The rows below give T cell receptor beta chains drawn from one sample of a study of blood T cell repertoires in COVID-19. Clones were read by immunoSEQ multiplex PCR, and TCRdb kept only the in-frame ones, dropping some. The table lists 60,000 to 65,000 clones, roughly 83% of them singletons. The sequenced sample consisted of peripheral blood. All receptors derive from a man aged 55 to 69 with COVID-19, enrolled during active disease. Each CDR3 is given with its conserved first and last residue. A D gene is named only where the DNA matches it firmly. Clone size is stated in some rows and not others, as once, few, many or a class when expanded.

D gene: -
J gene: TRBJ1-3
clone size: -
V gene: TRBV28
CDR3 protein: CASSRPPGARSTIYF
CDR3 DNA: TGTGCCAGCAGCCGACCCCCTGGGGCCAGGAGCACCATATATTTT

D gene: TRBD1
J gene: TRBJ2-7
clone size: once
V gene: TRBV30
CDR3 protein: CAWKGRGQWEQYF
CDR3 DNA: TGTGCCTGGAAGGGCAGGGGGCAGTGGGAGCAGTACTTC

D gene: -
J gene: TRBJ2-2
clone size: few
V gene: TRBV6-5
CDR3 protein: CASRRQRNTGELFF
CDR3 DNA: TGTGCCAGCAGAAGACAGAGAAACACCGGGGAGCTGTTTTTT

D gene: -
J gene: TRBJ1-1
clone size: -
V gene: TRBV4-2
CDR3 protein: CASSQERGATEAFF
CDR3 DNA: TGTGCCAGCAGCCAAGAACGGGGGGCCACTGAAGCTTTCTTT

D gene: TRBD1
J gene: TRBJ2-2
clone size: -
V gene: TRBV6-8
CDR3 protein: CASRLQGNKNTGELFF
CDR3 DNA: TGTGCCAGCAGATTACAGGGGAACAAAAACACCGGGGAGCTGTTTTTT

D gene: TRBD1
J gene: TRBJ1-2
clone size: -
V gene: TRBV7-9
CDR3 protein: CASSPQGVDGYTF
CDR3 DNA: TGTGCCAGCAGCCCCCAGGGGGTAGATGGCTACACCTTC

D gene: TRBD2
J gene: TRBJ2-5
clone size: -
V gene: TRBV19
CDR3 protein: CASSIRGTSGTEQETQYF
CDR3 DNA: TGTGCCAGTAGTATCCGCGGGACTAGCGGGACTGAACAAGAGACCCAGTACTTC

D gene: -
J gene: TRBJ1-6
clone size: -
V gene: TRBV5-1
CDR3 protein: CASSTTLGSYNSPLHF
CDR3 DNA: TGCGCCAGCAGCACCACCCTCGGCTCCTATAATTCACCCCTCCACTTT

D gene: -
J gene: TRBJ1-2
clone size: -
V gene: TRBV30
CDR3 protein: CAWMHERRGSRGYTF
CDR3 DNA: TGTGCCTGGATGCATGAGAGACGGGGGAGTAGGGGCTACACCTTC

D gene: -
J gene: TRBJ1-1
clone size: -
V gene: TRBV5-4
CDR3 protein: CASSLPGQNTEAFF
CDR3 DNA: TGTGCCAGCAGCCTTCCGGGACAGAACACTGAAGCTTTCTTT

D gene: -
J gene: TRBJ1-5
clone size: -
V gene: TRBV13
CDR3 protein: CASSLAGGARNQPQHF
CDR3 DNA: TGTGCCAGCAGCTTAGCAGGCGGGGCCCGCAATCAGCCCCAGCATTTT

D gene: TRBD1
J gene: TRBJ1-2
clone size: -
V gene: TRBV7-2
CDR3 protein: CASSPPGQGIGGYTF
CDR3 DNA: TGTGCCAGCAGCCCCCCGGGACAGGGAATTGGTGGCTACACCTTC

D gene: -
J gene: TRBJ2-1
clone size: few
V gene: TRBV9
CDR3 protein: CASSGTGSGLQFF
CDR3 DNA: TGTGCCAGCAGCGGCACCGGTTCAGGACTACAGTTCTTC

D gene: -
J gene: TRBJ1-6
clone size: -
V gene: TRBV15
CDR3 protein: CATQGLPNSPLHF
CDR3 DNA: TGTGCCACCCAGGGACTACCAAATTCACCCCTCCACTTT

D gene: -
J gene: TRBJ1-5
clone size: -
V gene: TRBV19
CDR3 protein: CASKSDFNQPQHF
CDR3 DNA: TGTGCCAGTAAATCCGACTTCAATCAGCCCCAGCATTTT

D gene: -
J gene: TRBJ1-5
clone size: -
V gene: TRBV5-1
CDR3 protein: CASSLGQAGQPQHF
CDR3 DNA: TGCGCCAGCAGCTTGGGACAGGCGGGTCAGCCCCAGCATTTT

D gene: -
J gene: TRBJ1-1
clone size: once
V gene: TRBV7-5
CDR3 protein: CVRSSDNSTFF
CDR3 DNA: TGTGTCAGAAGCTCGGACAACTCCACTTTCTTT

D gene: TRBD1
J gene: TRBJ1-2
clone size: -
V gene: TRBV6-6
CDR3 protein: CASSYRDSYGYTF
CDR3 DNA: TGTGCCAGCAGTTACAGGGACAGCTATGGCTACACCTTC

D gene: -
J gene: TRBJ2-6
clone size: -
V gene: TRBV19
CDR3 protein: CASSSASRSSGANVLTF
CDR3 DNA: TGTGCCAGTTCCTCGGCCTCTCGGAGCTCTGGGGCCAACGTCCTGACTTTC

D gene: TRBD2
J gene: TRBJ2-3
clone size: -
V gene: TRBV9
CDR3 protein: CASSTTGLAGGPGTDTQYF
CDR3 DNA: TGTGCCAGCAGCACAACGGGACTAGCGGGGGGGCCTGGCACAGATACGCAGTATTTT

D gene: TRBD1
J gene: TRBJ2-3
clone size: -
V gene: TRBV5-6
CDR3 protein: CASSLPGGDTQYF
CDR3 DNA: TGTGCCAGCAGCTTGCCAGGGGGTGATACGCAGTATTTT

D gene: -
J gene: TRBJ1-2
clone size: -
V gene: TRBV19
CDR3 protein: CASGPGYSYGYTF
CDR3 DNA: TGTGCCAGCGGGCCAGGGTATTCGTATGGCTACACCTTC

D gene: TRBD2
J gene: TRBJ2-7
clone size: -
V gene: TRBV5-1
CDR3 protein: CASSISGGEAYEQYF
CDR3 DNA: TGCGCCAGCAGCATTAGCGGGGGGGAAGCCTACGAGCAGTACTTC

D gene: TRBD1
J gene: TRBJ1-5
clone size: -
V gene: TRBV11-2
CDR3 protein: CASSLNTGGGQPQHF
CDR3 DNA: TGTGCCAGCAGCTTAAATACAGGGGGAGGTCAGCCCCAGCATTTT

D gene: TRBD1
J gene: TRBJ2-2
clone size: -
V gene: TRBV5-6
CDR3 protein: CASSFPLTGGTGELFF
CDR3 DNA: TGTGCCAGCAGCTTCCCCCTGACAGGGGGTACCGGGGAGCTGTTTTTT

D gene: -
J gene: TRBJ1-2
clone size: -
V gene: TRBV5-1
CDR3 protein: CASSLVREYGYTF
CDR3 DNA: TGCGCCAGCAGCTTGGTCCGGGAGTACGGCTACACCTTC

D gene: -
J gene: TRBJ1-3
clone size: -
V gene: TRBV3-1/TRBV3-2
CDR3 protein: CASSQDQRNTIYF
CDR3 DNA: TGTGCCAGCAGCCAAGATCAGAGAAACACCATATATTTT

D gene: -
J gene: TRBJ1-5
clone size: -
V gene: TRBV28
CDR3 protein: CASSKGGAYSNQPQHF
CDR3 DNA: TGTGCCAGCAGTAAGGGAGGGGCATATAGCAATCAGCCCCAGCATTTT

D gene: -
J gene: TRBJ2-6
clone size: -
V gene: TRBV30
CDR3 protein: CAWAGGGDSGANVLTF
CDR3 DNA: TGTGCCTGGGCCGGTGGAGGGGACTCTGGGGCCAACGTCCTGACTTTC

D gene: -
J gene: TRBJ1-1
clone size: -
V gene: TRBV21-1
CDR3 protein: CASSARLQGARIEAFF
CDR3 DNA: TGTGCCAGCAGCGCCCGGCTACAGGGGGCGCGGATCGAAGCTTTCTTT

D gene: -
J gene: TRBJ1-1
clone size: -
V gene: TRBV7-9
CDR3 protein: CASSLQEGWTEAFF
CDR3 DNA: TGTGCCAGCAGCCTCCAGGAGGGATGGACTGAAGCTTTCTTT

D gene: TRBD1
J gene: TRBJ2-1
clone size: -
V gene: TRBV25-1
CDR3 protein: CASSDFGTVYNEQFF
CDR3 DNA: TGTGCCAGCAGTGATTTCGGGACAGTGTACAATGAGCAGTTCTTC

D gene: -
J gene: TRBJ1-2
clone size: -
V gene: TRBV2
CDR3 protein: CASAQDNYGYTF
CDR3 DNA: TGTGCCAGCGCACAGGACAACTATGGCTACACCTTC

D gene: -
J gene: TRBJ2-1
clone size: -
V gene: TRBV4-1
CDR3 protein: CASSQEELAKQFF
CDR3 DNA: TGCGCCAGCAGCCAAGAGGAGCTAGCCAAACAGTTCTTC

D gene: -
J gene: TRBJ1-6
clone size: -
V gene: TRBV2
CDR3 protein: CASSTDSHESPLHF
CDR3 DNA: TGTGCCAGCAGTACGGACAGTCACGAATCACCCCTCCACTTT

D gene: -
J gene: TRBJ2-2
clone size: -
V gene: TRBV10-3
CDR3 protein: CAIRDSAGIGPFNTGELFF
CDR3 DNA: TGTGCCATCAGAGATAGTGCGGGGATAGGCCCATTTAACACCGGGGAGCTGTTTTTT

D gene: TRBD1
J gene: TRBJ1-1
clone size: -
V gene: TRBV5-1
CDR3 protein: CASSLGGQQNTEAFF
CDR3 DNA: TGCGCCAGCAGCTTGGGGGGACAGCAAAACACTGAAGCTTTCTTT

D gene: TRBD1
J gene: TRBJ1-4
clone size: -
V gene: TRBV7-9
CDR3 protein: CASSGGQDLNEKLFF
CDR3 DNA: TGTGCCAGCAGCGGAGGACAGGACCTTAATGAAAAACTGTTTTTT

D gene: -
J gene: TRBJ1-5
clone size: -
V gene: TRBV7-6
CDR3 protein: CASSLGPLGGQPQHF
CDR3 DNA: TGTGCCAGCAGCTTAGGCCCTTTGGGAGGCCAGCCCCAGCATTTT

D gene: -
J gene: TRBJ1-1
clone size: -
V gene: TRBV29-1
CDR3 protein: CSGWRPGMDTEAFF
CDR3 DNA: TGCAGCGGTTGGCGGCCGGGGATGGACACTGAAGCTTTCTTT

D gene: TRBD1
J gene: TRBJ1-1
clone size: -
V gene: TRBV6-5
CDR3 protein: CASSPIQGATEAFF
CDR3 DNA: TGTGCCAGCAGCCCCATACAGGGGGCCACTGAAGCTTTCTTT

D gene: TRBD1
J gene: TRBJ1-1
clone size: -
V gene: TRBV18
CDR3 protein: CASSALGTDTEAFF
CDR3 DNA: TGTGCCAGCTCAGCCCTTGGGACAGACACTGAAGCTTTCTTT

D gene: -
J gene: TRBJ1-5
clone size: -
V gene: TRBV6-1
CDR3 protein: CASSVTGGPRVFNQPQHF
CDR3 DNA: TGTGCCAGCAGTGTAACGGGGGGCCCCAGGGTCTTTAATCAGCCCCAGCATTTT

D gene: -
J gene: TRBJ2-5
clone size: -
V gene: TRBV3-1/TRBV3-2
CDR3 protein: CASSQEGWGLQETQYF
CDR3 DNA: TGTGCCAGCAGCCAAGAGGGGTGGGGGCTCCAAGAGACCCAGTACTTC

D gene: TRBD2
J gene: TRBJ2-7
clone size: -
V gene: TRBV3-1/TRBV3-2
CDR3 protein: CASSRRGSGGYEQYF
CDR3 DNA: TGTGCCAGCAGCCGTCGGGGTTCGGGGGGCTACGAGCAGTACTTC

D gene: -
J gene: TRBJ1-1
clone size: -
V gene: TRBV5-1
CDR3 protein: CASSGGQNTEAFF
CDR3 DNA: TGCGCCAGCAGCGGGGGACAGAACACTGAAGCTTTCTTT

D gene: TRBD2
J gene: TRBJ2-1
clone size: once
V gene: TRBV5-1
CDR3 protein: CASSLGAGDVFEQFF
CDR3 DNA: TGCGCCAGCAGCTTGGGAGCGGGAGATGTGTTTGAGCAGTTCTTC

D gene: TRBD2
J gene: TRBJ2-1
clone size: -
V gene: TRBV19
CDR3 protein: CASSISLAGVSNEQFF
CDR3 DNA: TGTGCCAGTAGTATCTCCCTAGCGGGAGTGAGCAATGAGCAGTTCTTC

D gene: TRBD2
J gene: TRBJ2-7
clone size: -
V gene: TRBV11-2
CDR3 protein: CASSLGGREDEQYF
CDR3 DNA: TGTGCCAGCAGCTTAGGCGGGAGGGAAGACGAGCAGTACTTC

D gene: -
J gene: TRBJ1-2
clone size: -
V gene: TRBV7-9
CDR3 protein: CACEVQGYGYTF
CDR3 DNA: TGTGCTTGCGAGGTACAGGGCTATGGCTACACCTTC